This TCR beta chain was observed in a study of blood T cell repertoires in COVID-19. With 0 bases clipped from V and 12 bases from J, the junction kept 8 bases outside the gene matches. This CDR3 has 14 amino acids. The germline V gene encodes CDR1 SGHDT and CDR2 YYEEEE. Sequencing used immunoSEQ multiplex PCR; TCRdb keeps in-frame clones, though not all of them. This table has some 670,000 clones, about nine tenths appearing once. The sample was peripheral blood. This chain connects TRBV5-6 to TRBJ1-4; 7 bases line up with TRBD1. The sequence was obtained from a woman aged 18-29 years with acute or convalescent COVID-19. DNA for the CDR3: TGTGCCAGCAGCTTGGTGGACAGGACCGGGGAACTGTTTTTT. Its translation is CASSLVDRTGELFF.